This TCR beta chain was documented in a study of cytomegalovirus exposure and HLA in healthy donors. Trimming removed 0 bases from V and 3 bases from J, with 10 bases in between. Germline CDR1 reads LGHNA; CDR2 reads YSLEER. The CDR3 runs to 15 residues. 60 Vbeta and 13 Jbeta primers were used in PCR. Profiled with immunoSEQ multiplex PCR; TCRdb holds only in-frame clones, not every one. The sample yields some 200,000 clones, 82% seen once. This clone was observed a few times. The V and J genes are TRBV4-3 and TRBJ2-3; D is uncertain. The sequenced sample was PBMCs. The clonotype originates from a boy aged 2-9 years in good health and CMV-seronegative. CDR3 nucleotide sequence: TGCGCCAGCAGCCAAGATCCCCCGCGGACAGATACGCAGTATTTT. This codes for CASSQDPPRTDTQYF.